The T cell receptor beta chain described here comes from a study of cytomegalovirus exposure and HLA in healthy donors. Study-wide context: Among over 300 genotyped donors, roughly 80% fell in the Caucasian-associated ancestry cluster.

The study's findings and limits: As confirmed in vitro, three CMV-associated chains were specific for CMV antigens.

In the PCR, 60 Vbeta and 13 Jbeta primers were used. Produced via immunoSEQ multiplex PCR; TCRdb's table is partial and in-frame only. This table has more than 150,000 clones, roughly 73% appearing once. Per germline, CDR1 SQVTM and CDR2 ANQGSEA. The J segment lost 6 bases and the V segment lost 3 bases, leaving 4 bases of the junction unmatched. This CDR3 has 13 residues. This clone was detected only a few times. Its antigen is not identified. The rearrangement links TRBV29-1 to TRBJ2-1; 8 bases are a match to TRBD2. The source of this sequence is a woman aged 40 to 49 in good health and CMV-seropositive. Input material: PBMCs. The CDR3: CSVETSVGNEQFF. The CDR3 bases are TGCAGCGTTGAGACTAGCGTGGGCAATGAGCAGTTCTTC.